This entry is about one TCR beta chain. Clones were sequenced by immunoSEQ multiplex PCR, and TCRdb holds only the in-frame ones, with some missing. The profile covers 150,000 to 200,000 clones, with about 86% appearing a single time and 1.7% taken by the ten largest. The data belong to a study of control samples from healthy donors and cancer patients. The V end was cut by 5 bases, the J end by 9 bases, with 17 bases between. The CDR3 runs to 14 residues. Germline V lookup: CDR1 SGHNT, CDR2 YENEEA. Sequences were obtained from blood. V usage is TRBV11-3 and J usage is TRBJ2-1; TRBD2 might be the D (5 bases). The TCR comes from a man aged 18 to 29 in good health. CDR3 DNA: TGTGCCAGCAGCCAAAAAGGTGGCGAGGGTGAGCAGTTCTTC. Its translation: CASSQKGGEGEQFF.